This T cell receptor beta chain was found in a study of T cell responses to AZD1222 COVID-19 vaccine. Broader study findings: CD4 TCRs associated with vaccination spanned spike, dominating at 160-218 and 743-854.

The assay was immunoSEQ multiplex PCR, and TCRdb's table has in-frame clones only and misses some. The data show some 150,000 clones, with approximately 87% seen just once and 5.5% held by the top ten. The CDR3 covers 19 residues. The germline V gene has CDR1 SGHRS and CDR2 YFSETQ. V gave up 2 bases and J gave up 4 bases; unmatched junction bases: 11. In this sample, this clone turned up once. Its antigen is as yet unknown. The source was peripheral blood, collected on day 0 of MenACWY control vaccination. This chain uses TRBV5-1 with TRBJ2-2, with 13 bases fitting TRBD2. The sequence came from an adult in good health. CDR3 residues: CASSFGLAGDGRGTGELFF. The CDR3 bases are TGCGCCAGCAGCTTCGGACTAGCGGGGGACGGCCGTGGCACCGGGGAGCTGTTTTTT.